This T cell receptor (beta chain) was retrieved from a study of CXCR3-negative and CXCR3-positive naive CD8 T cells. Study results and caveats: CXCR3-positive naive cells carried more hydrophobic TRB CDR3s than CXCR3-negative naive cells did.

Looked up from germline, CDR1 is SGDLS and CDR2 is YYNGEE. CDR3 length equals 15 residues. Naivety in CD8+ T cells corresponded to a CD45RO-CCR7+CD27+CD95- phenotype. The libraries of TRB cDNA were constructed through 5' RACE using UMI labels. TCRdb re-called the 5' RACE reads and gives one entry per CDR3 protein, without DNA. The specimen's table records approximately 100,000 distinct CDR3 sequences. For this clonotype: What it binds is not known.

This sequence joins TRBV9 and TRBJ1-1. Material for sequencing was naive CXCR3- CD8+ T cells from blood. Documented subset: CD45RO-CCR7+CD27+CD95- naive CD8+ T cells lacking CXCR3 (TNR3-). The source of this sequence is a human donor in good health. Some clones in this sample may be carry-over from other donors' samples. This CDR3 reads CASSVGPTVNTEAFF.